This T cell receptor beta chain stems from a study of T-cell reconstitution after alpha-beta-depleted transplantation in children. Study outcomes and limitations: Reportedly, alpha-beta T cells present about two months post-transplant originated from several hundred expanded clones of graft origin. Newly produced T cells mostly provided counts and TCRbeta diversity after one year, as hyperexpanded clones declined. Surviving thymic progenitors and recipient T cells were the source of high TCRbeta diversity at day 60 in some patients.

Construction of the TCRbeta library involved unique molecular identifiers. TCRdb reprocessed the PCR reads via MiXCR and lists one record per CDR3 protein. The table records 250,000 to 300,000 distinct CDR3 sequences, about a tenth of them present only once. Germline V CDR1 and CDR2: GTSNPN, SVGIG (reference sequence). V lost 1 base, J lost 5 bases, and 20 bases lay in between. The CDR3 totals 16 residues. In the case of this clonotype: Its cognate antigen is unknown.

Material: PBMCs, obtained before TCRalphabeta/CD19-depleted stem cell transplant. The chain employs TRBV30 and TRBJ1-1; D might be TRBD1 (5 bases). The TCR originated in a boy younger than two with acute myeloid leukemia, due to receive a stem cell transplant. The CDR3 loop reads CAWSAKTAAKGTEAFF. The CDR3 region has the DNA TGTGCCTGGAGTGCGAAGACAGCCGCCAAGGGGACTGAAGCTTTCTTT.